The source of this T cell receptor beta chain is a study of T cells in Graves' hyperthyroidism and ophthalmopathy. Used for diagnoses were clinical symptoms, serum thyroxine and TRAb, thyroid ultrasound and orbital computed tomography. This CDR3 is 12 amino acids long. With 2 bases removed from V and 5 bases from J, the gap between germline ends came to 7 bases. Per germline, CDR1 MNHNS and CDR2 SASEGT. The source material, RNA transcripts, was used to amplify TCR beta CDR3 regions. In the first-round RT-PCR of the TCR CDR3, the HTBI primer set was used. TCRdb analysed the multiplex PCR reads with MiXCR anew, one entry per CDR3 protein. The sample holds approximately 610,000 distinct CDR3 sequences; roughly 15% are singletons and the top ten take over 3.5%. Study-wide points: Blood also carried most thyroid clonotypes expanded above 0.001.

This clonotype was counted at least ten times. No antigen is known for it. Sequencing input: blood. The TCR originated in a woman aged 35 to 49 with Graves' ophthalmopathy. The rearrangement uses TRBV6-1 and TRBJ2-7; D is unclear. DNA for the CDR3: TGTGCCAGCAGTGAAACCGGCCACGAGCAGTACTTC. Encoded protein: CASSETGHEQYF.